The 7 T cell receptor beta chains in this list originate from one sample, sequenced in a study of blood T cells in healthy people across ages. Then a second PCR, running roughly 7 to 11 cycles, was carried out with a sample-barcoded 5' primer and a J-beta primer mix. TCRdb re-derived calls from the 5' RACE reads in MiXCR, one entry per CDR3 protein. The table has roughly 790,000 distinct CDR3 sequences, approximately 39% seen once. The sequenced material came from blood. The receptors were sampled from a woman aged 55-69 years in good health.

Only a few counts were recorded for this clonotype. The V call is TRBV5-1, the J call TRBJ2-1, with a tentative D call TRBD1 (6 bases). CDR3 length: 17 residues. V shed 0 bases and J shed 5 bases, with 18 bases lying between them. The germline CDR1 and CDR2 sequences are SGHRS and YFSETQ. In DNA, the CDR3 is TGCGCCAGCAGCTTGGAGGCAGGGGTGCTTCCTAACAATGAGCAGTTCTTC. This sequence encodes CASSLEAGVLPNNEQFF.

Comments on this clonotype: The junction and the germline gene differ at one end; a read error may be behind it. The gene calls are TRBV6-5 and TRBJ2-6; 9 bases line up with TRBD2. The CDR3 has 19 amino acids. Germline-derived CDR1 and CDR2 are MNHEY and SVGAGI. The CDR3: CASNYQTPGLASGANVLTF. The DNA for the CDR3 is TGTGCCAGCAATTACCAAACACCGGGACTAGCCTCTGGGGCCAACGTCCTGACTTTC.

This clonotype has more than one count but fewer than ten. In DNA form, the CDR3 reads TGTGCCAGCAGCGTGGGCCCGGTGAACACTGAAGCTTTCTTT. It codes for CASSVGPVNTEAFF. The V gene is TRBV9, the J gene TRBJ1-1; D is unresolved. Between the trimmed V and J ends, which lost 2 bases and 0 bases, there was a span of 8 bases. Germline CDR1 and CDR2: SGDLS and YYNGEE. This CDR3 region has 14 residues. The variable domain in full, completed from reference TRBV9 and TRBJ1-1, reads DSGVTQTPKHLITATGQRVTLRCSPRSGDLSVYWYQQSLDQGLQFLIQYYNGEERAKGNILERFSAQQFPDLHSELNLSSLELGDSALYFCASSVGPVNTEAFFGQGTRLTVV.

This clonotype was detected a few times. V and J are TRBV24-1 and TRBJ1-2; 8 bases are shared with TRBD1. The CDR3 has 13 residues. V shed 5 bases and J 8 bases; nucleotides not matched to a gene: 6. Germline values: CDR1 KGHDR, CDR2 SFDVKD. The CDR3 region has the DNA TGTGCCACCAGTGGTCAGGGGGCCCAGGGCTACACCTTC. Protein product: CATSGQGAQGYTF.

CDR3 nucleotide sequence: TGCAGTGCTAAACTAGGCGGACCAACCAGTTACGAGCAGTACTTC. Protein: CSAKLGGPTSYEQYF. This chain links TRBV20-1 with TRBJ2-4; possibly TRBD2 for D (5 bases). The J call may be wrong; the DNA end is better matched by TRBJ2-7. This CDR3 is built from 15 residues. Germline V lookup: CDR1 DFQATT, CDR2 SNEGSKA (reference sequence).

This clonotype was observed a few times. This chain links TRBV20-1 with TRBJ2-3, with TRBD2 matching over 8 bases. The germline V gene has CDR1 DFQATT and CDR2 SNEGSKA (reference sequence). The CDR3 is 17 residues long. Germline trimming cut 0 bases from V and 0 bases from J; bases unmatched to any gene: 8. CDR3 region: CSARDLGSGSSTDTQYF. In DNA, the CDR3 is TGCAGTGCTAGAGATCTTGGGAGCGGGAGTAGCACAGATACGCAGTATTTT.

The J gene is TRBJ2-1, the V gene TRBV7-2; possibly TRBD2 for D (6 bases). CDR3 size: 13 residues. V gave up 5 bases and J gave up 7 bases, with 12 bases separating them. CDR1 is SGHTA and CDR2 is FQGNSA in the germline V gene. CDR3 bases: TGTGCCAGCAGCACCCGACTAGTAAATGAGCAGTTCTTC. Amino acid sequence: CASSTRLVNEQFF.